A single sample is the source of the 18 T cell receptor beta chains below, sequenced in a study of regulatory T cells in long-lasting Graves disease. Sequencing libraries for TCR beta were prepared with iRepertoire HTBI primers and Arm-PCR of CDR3 regions. TCRdb re-derived calls from the multiplex PCR reads in MiXCR, one entry per CDR3 protein. This table holds about 620,000 distinct CDR3 sequences, less than 20% found once. Time point described: newly diagnosed GD, antithyroid drugs for less than 3 months. PBMCs provided the RNA from which the TCR library was made. These data are also associated with another study on T cells in Graves' hyperthyroidism and ophthalmopathy.

The source was peripheral blood mononuclear cells (PBMCs), collected at new diagnosis, from a patient treated with antithyroid drugs. These receptors were collected from a woman in her 30s with Graves disease.

A few counts support this clonotype. V is TRBV24-1 and J is TRBJ2-7, with D tentatively TRBD2 (6 bases). Germline V gives CDR1 KGHDR, CDR2 SFDVKD. Trimming removed 3 bases at V and 5 bases at J, with 16 bases between. CDR3 length: 15 residues. CDR3 bases: TGTGCCACCAGTGATGGACCGGGAGCCCGGGACGAGCAGTACTTC. It is translated as CATSDGPGARDEQYF.

The sample holds many counts of this clonotype. The chain couples TRBV5-1 to TRBJ1-5; the D gene is possibly TRBD1 (6 bases). CDR1 is SGHRS and CDR2 is YFSETQ in the germline V gene. The length of the CDR3 is 14 residues. The V and J ends lost 0 bases and 3 bases respectively, with 7 bases between them. CDR3 protein: CASSLGDINQPQHF. The CDR3 nucleotides read TGCGCCAGCAGCTTGGGGGACATCAATCAGCCCCAGCATTTT.

This clonotype was counted only a few times. The chain recombines TRBV30 with TRBJ1-2, with 9 bases lining up with TRBD1. Germline CDR1 reads GTSNPN; CDR2 reads SVGIG (reference sequence). This CDR3 spans 18 amino acids. V shed 0 bases and J 1 base; nucleotides not matched to a gene: 12. For the CDR3, the DNA is TGTGCCTGGAGTGTAGAGGGGACTTGGGACAGGGATAACTATGGCTACACCTTC. This encodes CAWSVEGTWDRDNYGYTF.

This clonotype was observed at least ten times. The chain combines TRBV9 with TRBJ2-3; D is possibly TRBD1 (5 bases). From germline, CDR1 is SGDLS and CDR2 YYNGEE. The CDR3 is 17 residues long. V lost 1 base to trimming and J lost 1 base, with 16 bases between them. Written as DNA, the CDR3 is TGTGCCAGCAGCGTAACGATAGGGGATTTGCGCACAGATACGCAGTATTTT. It translates to CASSVTIGDLRTDTQYF. The full variable domain, with the rest looked up from reference TRBV9 and TRBJ2-3, is DSGVTQTPKHLITATGQRVTLRCSPRSGDLSVYWYQQSLDQGLQFLIQYYNGEERAKGNILERFSAQQFPDLHSELNLSSLELGDSALYFCASSVTIGDLRTDTQYFGPGTRLTVL.

The chain couples TRBV6-1 to TRBJ2-6; 9 bases fit TRBD1. The V gene end was trimmed by 3 bases and the J gene end by 0 bases; junction bases not matched to a gene: 6. CDR3 length equals 18 residues. CDR1 MNHNS and CDR2 SASEGT come from the germline V gene. The CDR3 is CASSDPGTGISGANVLTF. The CDR3 DNA sequence: TGTGCCAGCAGTGACCCCGGGACAGGGATCTCTGGGGCCAACGTCCTGACTTTC.

This clonotype has ten or more counts. V is TRBV11-2 and J is TRBJ2-7, with D unresolved. The length of the CDR3 is 16 residues. The V end was cut by 0 bases, the J end by 4 bases, with 16 bases between. CDR1 is SGHAT and CDR2 is FQNNGV in the germline V gene. This CDR3 reads CASSLDGIWMGYEQYF. In nucleotides, the CDR3 is TGTGCCAGCAGCTTAGATGGTATATGGATGGGGTACGAGCAGTACTTC.

This clonotype was detected only a few times. The chain couples TRBV29-1 to TRBJ2-7, with D unclear. V was shortened by 2 bases and J by 3 bases, with 17 bases between the two germline ends. Germline assignment: CDR1 SQVTM and CDR2 ANQGSEA. This CDR3 has 15 amino acids. The CDR3 loop reads CSVEMADSHHYEQYF. The CDR3 bases are TGCAGCGTTGAAATGGCCGACTCCCACCACTACGAGCAGTACTTC.

This clonotype appeared many times. The chain has TRBV28 and TRBJ1-1; TRBD1 matches at 7 bases. The CDR3 runs to 21 residues. Germline V gene sequence: CDR1 MDHEN, CDR2 SYDVKM. V was clipped by 1 base and J by 6 bases; unmatched bases: 26. CDR3 DNA sequence: TGTGCCAGCAGTTTATTCGCCCCTCGTTATGCACCTAGGGGGCGGGTCGCTGAAGCTTTCTTT. The encoded protein is CASSLFAPRYAPRGRVAEAFF.

This clonotype was seen ten or more times. This CDR3 is CASSQGPLLYGYTF. The CDR3 DNA follows: TGTGCCAGCAGCCAAGGCCCACTTCTTTATGGCTACACCTTC. J is TRBJ1-2 and V is TRBV3-1, with unresolved D. Trimming cost V 1 base and J 5 bases, with 11 bases left between them. In germline, CDR1 is LGHDT, CDR2 YNNKEL (reference sequence). The CDR3 loop spans 14 amino acids.

This clonotype came up many times. J is TRBJ1-2 and V is TRBV6-1; no clear D. The V end lost 0 bases, the J end lost 7 bases, and 9 bases lay between the germline ends. CDR3 length: 13 residues. Germline V gene sequence: CDR1 MNHNS, CDR2 SASEGT. In DNA, the CDR3 is TGTGCCAGCAGTGAAGCTCCCTCCACTGGCTACACCTTC. Translation gives CASSEAPSTGYTF.

Only a few counts were recorded for this clonotype. This rearrangement joins TRBV6-9 to TRBJ1-2, with unresolved D. The CDR3 length is 13 residues. Between the trimmed V and J ends, which lost 3 bases and 4 bases, there was a span of 9 bases. The V gene's germline CDR1 is MNHGY and CDR2 SVAAGI. CDR3 nucleotide sequence: TGTGCCAGCAGTTACGAGGGTGTCTATGGCTACACCTTC. Its protein product is CASSYEGVYGYTF.

This clonotype was counted many times. The J gene is TRBJ2-3, the V gene TRBV2; weak D call: TRBD2 (5 bases). Germline V gene lookup returns CDR1 SNHLY and CDR2 FYNNEI. The CDR3 runs 14 residues. Trimming stripped 5 bases from V and 10 bases from J, with 19 bases between. In nucleotides, the CDR3 is TGTGCCAGCAGTCCCCCCCCCGGCGACGGGGCGCAGTATTTT. It codes for CASSPPPGDGAQYF.

This clonotype was detected many times. The chain combines TRBV29-1 with TRBJ2-3, with unresolved D. CDR1 and CDR2 (germline): SQVTM, ANQGSEA. V lost 6 bases to trimming and J lost 5 bases, with 6 bases between them. This CDR3 is 10 amino acids long. The CDR3 here is CSVRLDTQYF. Written as DNA, the CDR3 is TGCAGCGTGCGGTTAGATACGCAGTATTTT.

In this sample, this clonotype turned up many times. The rearrangement links TRBV6-5 to TRBJ1-5; 8 bases line up with TRBD1. This CDR3 has 15 residues. Germline V lookup: CDR1 MNHEY, CDR2 SVGAGI. Trimming at V came to 2 bases and at J to 4 bases, leaving 4 bases not matched to a gene. The CDR3 spells CASSYGTGLNQPQHF. CDR3 nucleotides: TGTGCCAGCAGTTACGGGACAGGCTTAAATCAGCCCCAGCATTTT.

In its sample, this clonotype was seen many times. V usage is TRBV28 and J usage is TRBJ2-1, with TRBD1 matching 10 bases. The germline V gene encodes CDR1 MDHEN and CDR2 SYDVKM. V was clipped by 6 bases and J by 10 bases; unmatched bases: 15. CDR3 length: 16 amino acids. In nucleotides, the CDR3 is TGTGCCAGCAGACCCTCCGGGACAGGGGTGCGCTCAGAGCAGTTCTTC. It translates to CASRPSGTGVRSEQFF.

The rearrangement joins TRBV28 to TRBJ2-3; D is unresolved. Germline V CDR1 and CDR2: MDHEN, SYDVKM. This CDR3 spans 15 amino acids. The ends were cut back, 2 bases at V and 0 bases at J, with 9 bases in the middle. In DNA, the CDR3 is TGTGCCAGCAGTTTAGGGGTCTCTAGCACAGATACGCAGTATTTT. Amino acids: CASSLGVSSTDTQYF.

This clonotype came up many times. The chain combines TRBV10-3 with TRBJ2-5, with TRBD1 identical over 8 bases. Trimming cost V 6 bases and J 3 bases; bases outside gene matches: 3. CDR3 size: 13 residues. Germline V CDR1 and CDR2: ENHRY, SYGVKD. CDR3 coding DNA: TGTGCCATCAGGGGACAGGACAAAGAGACCCAGTACTTC. Translating it yields CAIRGQDKETQYF.

This clonotype was seen at least ten times. This chain connects TRBV2 to TRBJ2-3; perhaps D is TRBD1 or TRBD2 (5 bases each). The CDR3 extends over 16 amino acids. Per germline, CDR1 SNHLY and CDR2 FYNNEI. The V end lost 6 bases, the J end lost 0 bases, and 16 bases lay between the germline ends. The CDR3 loop reads CASRGIGATSTDTQYF. The DNA of the CDR3 is TGTGCCAGCAGGGGGATCGGGGCGACTAGCACAGATACGCAGTATTTT. The full variable domain, with the rest looked up from reference TRBV2 and TRBJ2-3, is EPEVTQTPSHQVTQMGQEVILRCVPISNHLYFYWYRQILGQKVEFLVSFYNNEISEKSEIFDDQFSVERPDGSNFTLKIRSTKLEDSAMYFCASRGIGATSTDTQYFGPGTRLTVL.